The 25 T cell receptor beta chains listed next were all sequenced from one sample in a study of T cells after posttransplantation cyclophosphamide (dated by TCRdb to 2016 to 2018). Library prep was done by the immunoSEQ multiplex PCR assay. TCRdb limited this immuneACCESS table to in-frame rearrangements with V and J called. A share of clones is missing; checked studies link under half to unresolved V genes, and the rest is unexplained. The data for this sample show about 36,000 clones, each detected more than once. The ten largest clones add up to approximately 1.1% of the sample. Sample: PBMCs. These receptors were taken from a girl under 18 in good health, CMV-negative, and a related stem cell transplant donor.

This clone was recorded many times. The chain joins TRBV2 to TRBJ2-2; TRBD2 matches at 12 bases. After removal of 3 bases from V and 6 bases from J, the junction contained 8 bases not matched to a gene. This CDR3 is built from 17 residues. CDR1 and CDR2 (germline): SNHLY, FYNNEI. CDR3 amino acids: CASSDPSGRGGSGELFF. The CDR3 DNA follows: TGTGCCAGCAGTGACCCTAGCGGGAGGGGTGGGTCCGGGGAGCTGTTTTTT.

The rearrangement joins TRBV28 to TRBJ2-7, with TRBD2 identical over 7 bases. There are 16 residues in the CDR3. In germline, CDR1 is MDHEN, CDR2 SYDVKM. Losses at the gene ends were 8 bases for V and 2 bases for J; bases not matched to a gene: 15. The CDR3 reads CASRPRWAGEAYEQYF. The DNA for the CDR3 is TGTGCCAGCCGTCCCCGCTGGGCGGGGGAGGCCTACGAGCAGTACTTC.

This clone was detected many times. V gene TRBV7-7 combines with J gene TRBJ2-1; D perhaps matches TRBD2 (6 bases). Trimming took 5 bases from V and 8 from J, leaving 22 bases between them. CDR3 length: 16 residues. Germline lookup yields CDR1 SSHAT and CDR2 FNYEAQ (reference sequence). DNA of the CDR3: TGTGCCAGCAGCGCACTTCCGGGACTCCCACGGGATGAGCAGTTCTTC. Translated: CASSALPGLPRDEQFF.

This clone was detected ten times or more. J is TRBJ1-1 and V is TRBV11-3; 9 bases agree with TRBD1. The CDR3 is 17 residues long. Germline V gene lookup returns CDR1 SGHNT and CDR2 YENEEA. The J segment lost 5 bases and the V segment lost 2 bases, leaving 12 bases of the junction unmatched. The CDR3 DNA follows: TGTGCCAGCAGCTTAAGGGACAGGGCTGATGGAAGGACTGAAGCTTTCTTT. Its protein is CASSLRDRADGRTEAFF.

This clone showed up many times. V is TRBV10-3 and J is TRBJ2-1, with 9 bases aligning to TRBD1. V dropped 7 bases and J dropped 12; count of bases not matched to a gene: 7. CDR3 length: 12 amino acids. The germline gives CDR1 ENHRY, CDR2 SYGVKD. The CDR3 loop is CAITGTGRGQFF. CDR3 sequence (DNA): TGTGCCATCACTGGGACAGGGAGAGGGCAGTTCTTC.

This clone was counted at least ten times. The chain has TRBV6-5 and TRBJ1-1; 8 bases match TRBD1. Germline trimming cut 2 bases from V and 0 bases from J; bases unmatched to any gene: 2. CDR1 is MNHEY, CDR2 SVGAGI, per germline. The CDR3 sequence is 15 residues long. The chain's CDR3 is CASSYGDRLNTEAFF. DNA of the CDR3: TGTGCCAGCAGTTACGGGGACAGGTTGAACACTGAAGCTTTCTTT.

In its sample, this clone was seen many times. The V gene is TRBV6-5, the J gene TRBJ1-3; D possibly corresponds to TRBD1 (6 bases). The CDR3 is made up of 14 amino acids. Trimming cost V 5 bases and J 0 bases, with 8 bases left between them. The germline V gene has CDR1 MNHEY and CDR2 SVGAGI. The CDR3 sequence is CASSIRGSGNTIYF. As DNA, the CDR3 is TGTGCCAGCAGTATCAGGGGCTCTGGAAACACCATATATTTT.

This clone has a handful of counts. V is TRBV7-9 and J is TRBJ2-6; D may be TRBD1 (5 bases). Germline V gene sequence: CDR1 SEHNR, CDR2 FQNEAQ (reference sequence). Trimming took off 5 bases at V and 0 bases at J, with 14 bases between the two ends. The CDR3 extends over 17 amino acids. The CDR3 reads CASSIPGRNSGANVLTF. CDR3 sequence (DNA): TGTGCCAGCAGCATCCCAGGGCGTAACTCTGGGGCCAACGTCCTGACTTTC.

This clone was counted at least ten times. V and J are TRBV6-1 and TRBJ1-3; no clear D. Germline V gene data show CDR1 as MNHNS and CDR2 as SASEGT. Trimming took 2 bases from V and 2 from J, leaving 4 bases between them. The CDR3 length is 13 residues. The CDR3: CASSESTGNTIYF. The CDR3 bases are TGTGCCAGCAGTGAATCCACTGGAAACACCATATATTTT.

The rearrangement joins TRBV9 to TRBJ1-6, with TRBD1 matching over 9 bases. The CDR3 extends over 15 amino acids. Trimming at V came to 4 bases and at J to 7 bases, leaving 6 bases not matched to a gene. Per germline, CDR1 SGDLS and CDR2 YYNGEE. This CDR3 reads CASSFGTGYNSPLHF. The CDR3 DNA reads as TGTGCCAGCAGCTTCGGGACAGGGTACAATTCACCCCTCCACTTT.

This clone was detected many times. V is TRBV5-1 and J is TRBJ2-1; 11 nucleotides match TRBD1. Per the germline V gene, CDR1 is SGHRS and CDR2 is YFSETQ. The ends lost 4 bases at V and 5 bases at J; junction bases unmatched: 2. This CDR3 region has 14 residues. The CDR3 sequence: CASSGGQGDNEQFF. CDR3 nucleotide sequence: TGCGCCAGCAGCGGGGGACAGGGGGACAATGAGCAGTTCTTC.

In this sample, this clone turned up many times. The chain has TRBV30 and TRBJ2-7; tentative D call: TRBD1 (6 bases). CDR3 length equals 15 residues. The V gene lost 1 base and the J gene lost 1 base, with 14 bases spanning the gap. CDR1 and CDR2 from the germline V gene are GTSNPN and SVGIG (reference sequence). The CDR3 loop reads CAWSAQGLTSYEQYF. CDR3 DNA sequence: TGTGCCTGGAGTGCACAGGGCCTCACTTCCTACGAGCAGTACTTC.

In its sample, this clone was seen a few times. This chain connects TRBV28 to TRBJ2-5; the D gene is possibly TRBD1 (5 bases). CDR3 length: 16 residues. Trimming took 2 bases from V and 6 from J, leaving 19 bases between them. Germline CDR1 reads MDHEN; CDR2 reads SYDVKM. The CDR3 loop is CASSLGQLGQGKTQYF. The CDR3 DNA is TGTGCCAGCAGTTTAGGGCAATTGGGGCAGGGAAAGACCCAGTACTTC.

This chain links TRBV7-9 with TRBJ2-5, with TRBD2 matching 10 bases. The V segment lost 5 bases and the J segment 2 bases; nucleotides outside the gene matches: 5. CDR1 and CDR2 from the germline V gene are SEHNR and FQNEAQ (reference sequence). This CDR3 region has 15 residues. CDR3 in amino acids: CASSGRTSGQETQYF. CDR3 nucleotide sequence: TGTGCCAGCAGCGGACGGACTAGCGGACAAGAGACCCAGTACTTC.

The table lists this clone with a few counts. This chain connects TRBV7-2 to TRBJ1-2, with D perhaps TRBD1 (5 bases). The CDR3 consists of 17 residues. The germline V gene encodes CDR1 SGHTA and CDR2 FQGNSA. Trimming took 5 bases from V and 5 from J, leaving 24 bases between them. The CDR3 region has the DNA TGTGCCAGCAGCGCCTTAGGCCTGGGGGGACGCCCATATGGCTACACCTTC. Its protein product is CASSALGLGGRPYGYTF.

This clone was observed at least ten times. The V and J genes are TRBV15 and TRBJ1-1, with D unresolved. The V end was cut by 6 bases, the J end by 8 bases, with 13 bases between. This CDR3 is built from 12 residues. CDR1 is LNHNV and CDR2 is YYDKDF in the germline V gene (reference sequence). Here the CDR3 reads CATRTMGAEAFF. CDR3 coding DNA: TGTGCCACCAGAACTATGGGAGCAGAAGCTTTCTTT.

At least ten counts were recorded for this clone. The chain joins TRBV6-1 to TRBJ1-3; possible D gene TRBD1, 6 bases. CDR1 is MNHNS, CDR2 SASEGT, per germline. The CDR3 consists of 13 residues. V lost 8 bases to trimming and J lost 4 bases, with 12 bases between them. The CDR3 coding sequence is TGTGCCAGCGGCTCAGGGGTCGGAAACACCATATATTTT. As protein: CASGSGVGNTIYF.

This clone was seen ten or more times. The V gene is TRBV7-2, the J gene TRBJ2-7, with a weak D call TRBD2 (6 bases). The CDR3 has 15 amino acids. CDR1 is SGHTA and CDR2 is FQGNSA in the germline V gene. Trimming shortened V by 4 bases and J by 3 bases, and 16 bases separated the two germline ends. The CDR3 here is CASSSTASDFYEQYF. DNA of the CDR3: TGTGCCAGCAGCTCAACCGCTAGCGACTTCTACGAGCAGTACTTC.

This clone was seen at least ten times. The rearrangement uses TRBV7-9 and TRBJ1-3; D call uncertain. CDR1 is SEHNR, CDR2 FQNEAQ, per germline (reference sequence). V was cut by 0 bases and J by 4 bases, with 4 bases left in between. The CDR3 runs to 13 residues. The DNA of the CDR3 is TGTGCCAGCAGCTTAGCTAGCGGAAACACCATATATTTT. Translation: CASSLASGNTIYF. The full variable domain, completed using reference TRBV7-9 and TRBJ1-3, is DTGVSQNPRHKITKRGQNVTFRCDPISEHNRLYWYRQTLGQGPEFLTYFQNEAQLEKSRLLSDRFSAERPKGSFSTLEIQRTEQGDSAMYLCASSLASGNTIYFGEGSWLTVV.

This clone was seen ten or more times. V gene TRBV11-2 combines with J gene TRBJ1-2, with TRBD1 matching over 9 bases. Trimming cost V 5 bases and J 4 bases; bases outside gene matches: 5. CDR3 length: 14 amino acids. Looked up from germline, CDR1 is SGHAT and CDR2 is FQNNGV. The CDR3 DNA reads TGTGCCAGCAGCGAGACAGGGGGAAGCTATGGCTACACCTTC. It codes for CASSETGGSYGYTF.

This clone was detected only a few times. This sequence joins TRBV28 and TRBJ2-7; 7 bases line up with TRBD1. The trim removed 6 bases at V and 7 bases at J, leaving 9 bases unmatched. The germline V gene has CDR1 MDHEN and CDR2 SYDVKM. This CDR3 has 13 residues. The CDR3 DNA follows: TGTGCCAGCAGAAGACAGGGTTCAGGGGAGCAGTACTTC. This gives the protein CASRRQGSGEQYF.

This clone was seen at least ten times. V usage is TRBV5-1 and J usage is TRBJ2-3; a weak D match, TRBD2 (6 bases). V gave up 4 bases and J gave up 1 base, with 10 bases separating them. The CDR3 runs to 14 residues. CDR1 SGHRS and CDR2 YFSETQ come from the germline V gene. The CDR3 DNA reads as TGCGCCAGCAGCCCCGGGACTCGCACAGATACGCAGTATTTT. It codes for CASSPGTRTDTQYF. Full variable domain (remainder filled in from reference TRBV5-1 and TRBJ2-3): KAGVTQTPRYLIKTRGQQVTLSCSPISGHRSVSWYQQTPGQGLQFLFEYFSETQRNKGNFPGRFSGRQFSNSRSEMNVSTLELGDSALYLCASSPGTRTDTQYFGPGTRLTVL.

At least ten counts were recorded for this clone. The chain is built from TRBV19 and TRBJ1-5, with D possibly matching TRBD1 (6 bases). Germline V gene lookup returns CDR1 LNHDA and CDR2 SQIVND (reference sequence). Between the trimmed V and J ends, which lost 4 bases and 0 bases, there was a span of 10 bases. The CDR3 has 15 amino acids. For the CDR3, the DNA is TGTGCCAGTAGTAAGGGGGATTATAGCAATCAGCCCCAGCATTTT. Protein sequence: CASSKGDYSNQPQHF.

As to this clone: One end of the junction does not line up with germline, which may come from a read error. V usage is TRBV4-1 and J usage is TRBJ1-5; possible D gene TRBD1, 6 bases. Germline CDR1 reads MGHRA; CDR2 reads YSYEKL. The CDR3 contains 15 residues. The CDR3 region is CASGQDWTVGQPQHF. Written as DNA, the CDR3 is TGCGCCAGCGGCCAAGATTGGACAGTGGGACAGCCCCAGCATTTT.

This clone was observed many times. The chain carries TRBV4-2 and TRBJ1-1; TRBD1 is a possible D gene (6 bases). Germline-derived CDR1 and CDR2 are LGHNA and YNFKEQ. The CDR3 covers 12 residues. V was shortened by 3 bases and J by 6 bases, with 8 bases between the two germline ends. The CDR3 bases are TGTGCCAGCAGCCAGGACAGCCCTGAAGCTTTCTTT. Protein: CASSQDSPEAFF.